Listed below are T cell receptor beta chains from one sample, sequenced in a study of CD8 T cells in Susac syndrome. TCRdb used MiXCR to reprocess the immunoSEQ multiplex PCR reads, holding one entry per CDR3 protein. The profile shows around 200,000 distinct CDR3 sequences, approximately 90% of them singletons. The sequenced material came from CD8+ T cells from PBMCs. These receptors originate from a human donor with multiple sclerosis. Both conserved end residues are trimmed from each CDR3.

TRBV30,AWVPGPSAGGDTQY
TRBV20-1,SARDQGTGGYEQY
TRBV20-1,SAPGRPSYNEQF
TRBV4-1,ASSRGTGTGANVLT
TRBV5-6,ASSSGLAGFYEQY
TRBV30,AWSPGYEQY
TRBV24-1,ATSDWGKGGYT
TRBV12-3/TRBV12-4,ASSLNTPNTEAF
TRBV5-1,ASSLRGLAGALNTGELF
TRBV12-3/TRBV12-4,ASGTSGGEF
TRBV4-1,ASSQAPTGELF
TRBV24-1,ATSDQGGGYQETQY
TRBV2,ASRPWVGTGELF
TRBV4-2,ASSQDRKGGYYGYT
TRBV2,ASSIARVETQY
TRBV30,AWSVVSSYEQY
TRBV29-1,SVGTGGINGYT
TRBV4-3,ASSQVLGEGLHEQY
TRBV19,ASSFTLFNEAF
TRBV12-5,ASGDWNTEAF
TRBV30,AWSVGYNGYT
TRBV27,ASRPEGQGVNEQF
TRBV30,AWRGADTQY
TRBV10-2,ASSDSNEQY
TRBV27,ASSHNNEQF